This T cell receptor (beta chain) was documented in a study of T cell repertoires in cytomegalovirus infection. Study-level background: Public TCR beta signatures indicated both CMV infection and matching HLA type.

TCRdb re-analysed the reads in MiXCR, keeping a single row per CDR3 protein. Counted here are fewer than 200,000 distinct CDR3 sequences, about 21% occurring once; the ten biggest clones make up less than 3.5%. The V and J ends lost 6 bases and 9 bases respectively, with 21 bases between them. This CDR3 is built from 15 residues. Germline V gene data show CDR1 as MRHNA and CDR2 as SNTAGT. Input material: PBMCs. This clonotype originated in a human donor in good health (CMV status not recorded). Some clones in this sample may be carry-over from other donors' samples. The gene calls are TRBV6-4 and TRBJ2-1; maybe TRBD2 (6 bases). The chain's CDR3 is CASSVNIGGPTEQFF. The CDR3 bases are TGTGCCAGCAGCGTTAATATTGGAGGGCCTACTGAGCAGTTCTTC.